The entry that follows covers one T cell receptor beta chain sequence. Its antigen is as yet unknown. The sample belongs to a study of T cell repertoires in cytomegalovirus infection. The CDR3 runs to 14 residues. V was shortened by 7 bases and J by 8 bases, with 18 bases between the two germline ends. CDR1 and CDR2 (germline): MNHNY, SVGAGI (reference sequence). TCRdb reprocessed the reads via MiXCR and lists one record per CDR3 protein. This sample has about half a million distinct CDR3 sequences; more than 40% occur once, and the top ten carry around 44%. The chain recombines TRBV6-6 with TRBJ2-1; a weak D match, TRBD2 (5 bases). Sequencing used cultured PBMCs, obtained from culture after CMV antigen stimulation. This receptor was obtained from a human donor in good health (CMV status not recorded). Some clones in this sample may be carry-over from other donors' samples. The CDR3 sequence: CASTRRTFGDEQFF. The CDR3 nucleotides are TGTGCCAGCACAAGGAGGACCTTCGGGGATGAGCAGTTCTTC.